The TCR beta chain under discussion was sequenced for a study of control samples from healthy donors and cancer patients. This CDR3 is built from 14 residues. The trim removed 6 bases at V and 1 base at J, leaving 4 bases unmatched. Per germline, CDR1 SGHTA and CDR2 FQGNSA. Measured with immunoSEQ multiplex PCR; TCRdb has only the in-frame clones, and not every one. Among 15,000 to 20,000 clones listed, roughly 84% were seen once. The sequence was collected from a woman between 70 and 85 years old with colorectal cancer. Material: PBMCs. The chain carries TRBV7-2 and TRBJ1-1; TRBD1 agrees at 8 bases. CDR3 amino acids: CASSPDRGNTEAFF. DNA for the CDR3: TGTGCCAGCAGTCCCGACAGGGGGAACACTGAAGCTTTCTTT. The variable domain in full, with the rest retrieved from reference TRBV7-2 and TRBJ1-1, is GAGVSQSPSNKVTEKGKDVELRCDPISGHTALYWYRQSLGQGLEFLIYFQGNSAPDKSGLPSDRFSAERTGGSVSTLTIQRTQQEDSAVYLCASSPDRGNTEAFFGQGTRLTVV.